These 16 T cell receptor beta chains share one sample of origin, sequenced in a study of cytomegalovirus exposure and HLA in healthy donors. In the PCR, 60 Vbeta and 13 Jbeta primers were used. TCRdb's table, derived via immunoSEQ multiplex PCR, lists solely in-frame clones and lacks some. This repertoire shows 100,000 to 150,000 clones, 76% found once; its top ten account for about 2%. Sequencing was carried out using PBMCs. These receptors originate from a female donor in good health and CMV-seropositive.

This clone has more than one count but fewer than ten. The gene calls are TRBV28 and TRBJ2-6; no definite D call. The CDR3 is made up of 16 amino acids. Trimming took off 2 bases at V and 2 bases at J, with 10 bases between the two ends. Germline lookup yields CDR1 MDHEN and CDR2 SYDVKM. As DNA, the CDR3 is TGTGCCAGCAGTTTAGTCTCAGTACCTGGGGCCAACGTCCTGACTTTC. Translated, it gives CASSLVSVPGANVLTF.

V usage is TRBV5-6 and J usage is TRBJ2-3; D is unresolved. The CDR3 sequence is 15 residues long. The germline CDR1 and CDR2 sequences are SGHDT and YYEEEE. V lost 4 bases, J lost 0 bases, and 12 bases lay in between. The CDR3 DNA sequence: TGTGCCAGCAGCCTACGTACCACTAGCACAGATACGCAGTATTTT. Translating gives CASSLRTTSTDTQYF. Drawing the rest from reference TRBV5-6 and TRBJ2-3, the complete variable domain is DAGVTQSPTHLIKTRGQQVTLRCSPKSGHDTVSWYQQALGQGPQFIFQYYEEEERQRGNFPDRFSGHQFPNYSSELNVNALLLGDSALYLCASSLRTTSTDTQYFGPGTRLTVL.

The chain joins TRBV19 to TRBJ2-5; D remains unclear. The length of the CDR3 is 13 residues. V lost 5 bases and J 5 bases, leaving 12 bases between the germline ends. Germline CDR1 reads LNHDA; CDR2 reads SQIVND (reference sequence). This CDR3 reads CASSETPAETQYF. CDR3 DNA: TGTGCCAGTAGTGAGACACCCGCGGAGACCCAGTACTTC.

The table lists this clone with a few counts. The rearrangement uses TRBV5-1 and TRBJ1-4; TRBD1 might be the D (6 bases). The CDR3 length is 15 residues. V was clipped by 4 bases and J by 8 bases, with 18 bases between them. CDR1 is SGHRS, CDR2 YFSETQ, per germline. Here the CDR3 reads CASSPQDQGKEKLFF. In DNA, the CDR3 is TGCGCCAGCAGCCCACAGGACCAGGGGAAGGAAAAACTGTTTTTT.

The sample holds a few counts of this clone. The CDR3 protein is CASSLVASANNEQFF. CDR3 DNA: TGTGCCAGCAGCTTAGTGGCTAGCGCGAACAATGAGCAGTTCTTC. The V call is TRBV7-3, the J call TRBJ2-1; D is perhaps TRBD2 (6 bases). Germline-derived CDR1 and CDR2 are SGHTA and FQGTGA. This CDR3 has 15 amino acids. The V end was cut by 2 bases, the J end by 5 bases, with 13 bases between. Full variable domain (outside the CDR3, taken from reference TRBV7-3 and TRBJ2-1): GAGVSQTPSNKVTEKGKYVELRCDPISGHTALYWYRQSLGQGPEFLIYFQGTGAADDSGLPNDRFFAVRPEGSVSTLKIQRTERGDSAVYLCASSLVASANNEQFFGPGTRLTVL.

This rearrangement joins TRBV5-1 to TRBJ2-3; TRBD2 agrees at 11 bases. The germline gives CDR1 SGHRS, CDR2 YFSETQ. The CDR3 has 15 amino acids. The junction had 8 bases not matched to a gene; V was cut back by 7 bases and J by 4 bases. CDR3 nucleotides: TGCGCCAGCTCCAGTAGCGGGAGGGATCCAGATACGCAGTATTTT. This sequence encodes CASSSSGRDPDTQYF.

This rearrangement joins TRBV30 to TRBJ1-3; a weak D match, TRBD1 (5 bases). The CDR3 has 17 residues. V lost 2 bases, J lost 2 bases, and 19 bases lay in between. The V gene's germline CDR1 is GTSNPN and CDR2 SVGIG (reference sequence). The CDR3 reads CAWSMGLSTLTGNTIYF. The DNA for the CDR3 is TGTGCCTGGAGTATGGGACTGTCAACCTTGACTGGAAACACCATATATTTT.

The V and J genes are TRBV6-6 and TRBJ2-7; the match to TRBD1 covers 7 bases. Germline loops: CDR1 MNHNY, CDR2 SVGAGI (reference sequence). The CDR3 length is 13 residues. With V trimmed by 7 bases and J by 3 bases, 6 bases remained unmatched. This chain's CDR3 is CASNVQGSYEQYF. CDR3 DNA: TGTGCCAGCAACGTACAGGGGAGCTACGAGCAGTACTTC.

Only a few counts were recorded for this clone. The J gene is TRBJ2-2, the V gene TRBV10-1; 8 nucleotides agree with TRBD2. The CDR3 has 14 residues. Germline CDR1 and CDR2: WNHNN and SYGVQD (reference sequence). Germline trimming cut 6 bases from V and 2 bases from J; bases unmatched to any gene: 2. The CDR3 spells CASRSGRNTGELFF. Here the CDR3 DNA reads TGCGCCAGCAGAAGCGGGAGAAACACCGGGGAGCTGTTTTTT.

The chain couples TRBV5-1 to TRBJ1-1, with 7 bases aligning to TRBD1. The CDR3 is 18 residues long. Germline CDR1 is SGHRS and CDR2 is YFSETQ. The trim removed 4 bases at V and 0 bases at J, leaving 15 bases unmatched. The CDR3 loop is CASSPSWGQQRLNTEAFF. The CDR3 DNA is TGCGCCAGCAGCCCTTCATGGGGACAGCAAAGGTTGAACACTGAAGCTTTCTTT.

The sample holds one count of this clone. Here the CDR3 DNA reads TGTGCCAGCAGCTTGGGGGCCCGACCCCGAAGCACAGATACGCAGTATTTT. It specifies CASSLGARPRSTDTQYF. The chain employs TRBV5-6 and TRBJ2-3; no clear D gene. V was pared by 0 bases and J by 0 bases, with 14 bases between. Germline lookup yields CDR1 SGHDT and CDR2 YYEEEE. This CDR3 contains 17 residues.

The chain combines TRBV6-1 with TRBJ1-1, with 7 bases fitting TRBD1. The CDR3 is 16 residues long. Germline CDR1 reads MNHNS; CDR2 reads SASEGT. V lost 0 bases, J lost 0 bases, and 4 bases stayed unmatched. CDR3 residues: CASSEAYGQVNTEAFF. The CDR3 DNA reads TGTGCCAGCAGTGAAGCCTACGGACAGGTGAACACTGAAGCTTTCTTT.

The chain has TRBV18 and TRBJ1-2; maybe TRBD1 (6 bases). Germline assignment: CDR1 KGHSH and CDR2 LQKENI. The CDR3 length is 15 residues. V lost 1 base and J lost 2, with 11 bases in between. The CDR3 protein is CASSPLSGDNYGYTF. The CDR3 DNA reads as TGTGCCAGCTCACCACTTTCAGGGGACAACTATGGCTACACCTTC.

This chain links TRBV9 with TRBJ2-1; D gene uncertain. The CDR3 runs 16 residues. CDR1 SGDLS and CDR2 YYNGEE come from the germline V gene. V was clipped by 3 bases and J by 6 bases, with 19 bases between them. CDR3 protein: CASSAPPAGGGNEQFF. As DNA, the CDR3 is TGTGCCAGCAGCGCCCCACCCGCCGGTGGTGGCAATGAGCAGTTCTTC.

This clone has only one observation. The germline gene is not matched at one end of the junction; a read error may be the cause. This chain uses TRBV7-9 with TRBJ2-5; 8 bases align to TRBD2. Germline CDR1 and CDR2: SEHNR and FQNEAQ (reference sequence). The CDR3 sequence is 15 residues long. CDR3 sequence: CSSSLTGLAQETQYF. The CDR3 nucleotides are TGTTCCAGCAGCTTAACCGGACTAGCTCAAGAGACCCAGTACTTC.

The V call is TRBV5-1, the J call TRBJ2-7; 8 positions agree with TRBD1. The germline gives CDR1 SGHRS, CDR2 YFSETQ. CDR3 length: 15 amino acids. With V trimmed by 0 bases and J by 4 bases, 6 bases remained unmatched. Here the CDR3 DNA reads TGCGCCAGCAGCTTGGTGGCGACAGGGGCTTACGAGCAGTACTTC. This translates into CASSLVATGAYEQYF.